This T cell receptor (beta chain) was recorded in a study of technical replicates of blood from a few donors. The V gene end was trimmed by 0 bases and the J gene end by 0 bases; junction bases not matched to a gene: 4. Looked up from germline, CDR1 is LGHNA and CDR2 is YSLEER. This CDR3 region has 17 residues. The repertoire was sequenced with immunoSEQ multiplex PCR; TCRdb's copy has only in-frame clones and lacks some. The sample has 50,000 to 70,000 clones; approximately 86% are singletons. This rearrangement joins TRBV4-3 to TRBJ2-4; 8 bases match TRBD2. The receptor was derived from a human donor in good health. Some clones in this sample may be carry-over from other donors' samples. Source material: PBMCs. The CDR3 DNA sequence: TGCGCCAGCAGCCAAGATCGGGGGGGCTTAGCCAAAAACATTCAGTACTTC. Its translation is CASSQDRGGLAKNIQYF.